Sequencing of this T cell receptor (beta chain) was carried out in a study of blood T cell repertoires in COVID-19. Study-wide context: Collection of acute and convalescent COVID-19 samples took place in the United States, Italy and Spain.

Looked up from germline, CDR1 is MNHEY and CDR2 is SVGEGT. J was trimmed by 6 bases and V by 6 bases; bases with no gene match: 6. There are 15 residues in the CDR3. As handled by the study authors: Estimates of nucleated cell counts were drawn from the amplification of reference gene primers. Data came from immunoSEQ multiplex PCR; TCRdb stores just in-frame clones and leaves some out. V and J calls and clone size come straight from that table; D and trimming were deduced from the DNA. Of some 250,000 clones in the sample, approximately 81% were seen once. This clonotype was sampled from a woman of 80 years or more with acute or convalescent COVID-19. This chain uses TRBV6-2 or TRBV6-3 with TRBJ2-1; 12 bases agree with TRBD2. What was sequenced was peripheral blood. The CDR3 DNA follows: TGTGCCAGCAGCCCTAGCGGGGGGGGTCGCAATGAGCAGTTCTTC. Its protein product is CASSPSGGGRNEQFF.